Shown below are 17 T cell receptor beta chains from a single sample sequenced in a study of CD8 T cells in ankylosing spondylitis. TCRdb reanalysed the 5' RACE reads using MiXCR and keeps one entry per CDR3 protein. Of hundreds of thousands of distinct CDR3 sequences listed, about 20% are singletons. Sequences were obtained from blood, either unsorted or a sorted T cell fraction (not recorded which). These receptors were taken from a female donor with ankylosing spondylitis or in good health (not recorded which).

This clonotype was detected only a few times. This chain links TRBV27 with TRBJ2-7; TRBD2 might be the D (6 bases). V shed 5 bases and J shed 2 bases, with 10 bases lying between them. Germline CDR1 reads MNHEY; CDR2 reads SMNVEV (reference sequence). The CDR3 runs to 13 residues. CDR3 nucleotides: TGTGCCAGCAGTCTGCGGGAACCCTACGAGCAGTACTTC. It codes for CASSLREPYEQYF.

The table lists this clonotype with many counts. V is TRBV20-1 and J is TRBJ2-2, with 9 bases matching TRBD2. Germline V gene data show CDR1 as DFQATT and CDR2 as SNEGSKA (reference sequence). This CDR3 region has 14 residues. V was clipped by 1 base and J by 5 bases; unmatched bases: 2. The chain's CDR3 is CSARAAGGTGELFF. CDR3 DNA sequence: TGCAGTGCTAGAGCAGCGGGAGGTACCGGGGAGCTGTTTTTT.

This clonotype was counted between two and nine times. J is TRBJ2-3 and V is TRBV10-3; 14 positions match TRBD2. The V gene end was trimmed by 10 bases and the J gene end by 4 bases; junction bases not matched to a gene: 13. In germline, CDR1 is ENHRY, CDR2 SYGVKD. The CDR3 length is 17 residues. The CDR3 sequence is CATARLAGGPSSDTQYF. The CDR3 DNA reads TGTGCCACGGCCAGACTAGCGGGAGGGCCCAGTTCAGATACGCAGTATTTT.

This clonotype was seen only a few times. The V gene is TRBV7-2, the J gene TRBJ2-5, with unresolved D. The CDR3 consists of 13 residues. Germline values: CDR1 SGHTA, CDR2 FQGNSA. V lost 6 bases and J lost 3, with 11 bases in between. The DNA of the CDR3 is TGTGCCAGCAGTCGGGTTGGGGAAGAGACCCAGTACTTC. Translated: CASSRVGEETQYF.

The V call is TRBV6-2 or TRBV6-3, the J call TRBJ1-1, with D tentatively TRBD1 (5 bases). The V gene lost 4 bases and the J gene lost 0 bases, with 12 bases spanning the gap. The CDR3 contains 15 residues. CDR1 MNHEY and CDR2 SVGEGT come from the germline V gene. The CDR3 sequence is CASSLRGLMNTEAFF. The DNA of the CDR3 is TGTGCCAGCAGTTTGAGGGGCCTCATGAACACTGAAGCTTTCTTT.

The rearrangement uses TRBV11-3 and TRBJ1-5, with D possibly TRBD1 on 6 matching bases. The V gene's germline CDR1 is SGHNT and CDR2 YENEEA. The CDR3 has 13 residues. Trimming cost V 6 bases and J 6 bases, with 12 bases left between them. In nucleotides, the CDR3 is TGTGCCAGCAGAGTGAGGGGGGCTCAGCCCCAGCATTTT. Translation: CASRVRGAQPQHF.

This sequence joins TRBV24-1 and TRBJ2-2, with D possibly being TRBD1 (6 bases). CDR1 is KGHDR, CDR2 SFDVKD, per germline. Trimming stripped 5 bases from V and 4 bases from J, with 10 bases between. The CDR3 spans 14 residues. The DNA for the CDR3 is TGTGCCACCAGTGGCCGAGGGGGCACCGGGGAGCTGTTTTTT. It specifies CATSGRGGTGELFF.

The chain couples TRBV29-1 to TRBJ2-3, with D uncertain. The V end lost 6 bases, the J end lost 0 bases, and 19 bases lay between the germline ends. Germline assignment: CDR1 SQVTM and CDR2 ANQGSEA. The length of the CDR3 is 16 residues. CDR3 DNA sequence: TGCAGCGTACAACCTAGGCCGGACCGGAGCACAGATACGCAGTATTTT. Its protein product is CSVQPRPDRSTDTQYF.

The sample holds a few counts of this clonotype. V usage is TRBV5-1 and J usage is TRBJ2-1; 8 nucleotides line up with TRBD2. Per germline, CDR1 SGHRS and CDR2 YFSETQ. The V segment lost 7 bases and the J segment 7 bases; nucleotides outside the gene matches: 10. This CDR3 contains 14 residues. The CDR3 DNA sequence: TGCGCCAGCGCGCCGGGGCTAGCGGGTAATGAGCAGTTCTTC. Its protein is CASAPGLAGNEQFF.

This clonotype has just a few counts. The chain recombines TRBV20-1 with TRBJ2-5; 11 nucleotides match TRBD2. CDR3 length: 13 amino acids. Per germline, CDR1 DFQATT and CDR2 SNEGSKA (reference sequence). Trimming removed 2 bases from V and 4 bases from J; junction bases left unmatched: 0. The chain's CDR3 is CSARLAGGETQYF. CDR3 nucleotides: TGCAGTGCTAGACTAGCGGGAGGAGAGACCCAGTACTTC.

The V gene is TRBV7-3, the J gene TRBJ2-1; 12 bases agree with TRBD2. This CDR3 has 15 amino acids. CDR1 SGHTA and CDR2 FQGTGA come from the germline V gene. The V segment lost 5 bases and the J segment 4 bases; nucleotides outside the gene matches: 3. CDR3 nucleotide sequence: TGTGCCAGCAGCCCTAGCGGGAGGGGATACAATGAGCAGTTCTTC. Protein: CASSPSGRGYNEQFF. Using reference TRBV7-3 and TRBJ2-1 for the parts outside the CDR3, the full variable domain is GAGVSQTPSNKVTEKGKYVELRCDPISGHTALYWYRQSLGQGPEFLIYFQGTGAADDSGLPNDRFFAVRPEGSVSTLKIQRTERGDSAVYLCASSPSGRGYNEQFFGPGTRLTVL.

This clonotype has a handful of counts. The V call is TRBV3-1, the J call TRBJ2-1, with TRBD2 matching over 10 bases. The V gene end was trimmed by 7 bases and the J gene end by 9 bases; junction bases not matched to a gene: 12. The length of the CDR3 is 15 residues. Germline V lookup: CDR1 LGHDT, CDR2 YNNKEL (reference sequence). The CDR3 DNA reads TGTGCCAGCAATTCCCAGCTAGCGGGAGTTATTGAGCAGTTCTTC. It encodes CASNSQLAGVIEQFF.

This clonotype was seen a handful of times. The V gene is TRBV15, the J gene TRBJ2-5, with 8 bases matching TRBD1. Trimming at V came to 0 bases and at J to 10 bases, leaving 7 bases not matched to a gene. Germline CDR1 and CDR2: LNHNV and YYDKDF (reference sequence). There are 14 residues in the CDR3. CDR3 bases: TGTGCCACCAGCAGAGACAGGGGGCCGAGGGACCAGTACTTC. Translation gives CATSRDRGPRDQYF.

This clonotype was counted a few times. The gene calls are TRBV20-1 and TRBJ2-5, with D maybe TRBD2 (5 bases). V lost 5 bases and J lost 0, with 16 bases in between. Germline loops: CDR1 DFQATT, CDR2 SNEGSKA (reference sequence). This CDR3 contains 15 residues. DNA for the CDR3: TGCAGTGCTTACTTCCTGGCGGGCCACCAAGAGACCCAGTACTTC. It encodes CSAYFLAGHQETQYF.

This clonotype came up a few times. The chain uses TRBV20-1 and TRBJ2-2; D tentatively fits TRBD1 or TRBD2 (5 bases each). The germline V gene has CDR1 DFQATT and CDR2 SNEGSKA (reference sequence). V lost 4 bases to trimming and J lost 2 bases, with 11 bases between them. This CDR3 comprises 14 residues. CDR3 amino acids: CSAKTRGNTGELFF. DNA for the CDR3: TGCAGTGCTAAAACTAGGGGTAACACCGGGGAGCTGTTTTTT.

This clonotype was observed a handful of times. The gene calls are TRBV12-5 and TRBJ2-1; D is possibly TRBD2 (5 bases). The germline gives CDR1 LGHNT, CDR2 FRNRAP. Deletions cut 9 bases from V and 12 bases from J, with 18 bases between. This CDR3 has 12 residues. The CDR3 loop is CASGRLAHGQFF. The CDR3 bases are TGTGCTAGCGGTAGGCTAGCCCATGGGCAGTTCTTC.

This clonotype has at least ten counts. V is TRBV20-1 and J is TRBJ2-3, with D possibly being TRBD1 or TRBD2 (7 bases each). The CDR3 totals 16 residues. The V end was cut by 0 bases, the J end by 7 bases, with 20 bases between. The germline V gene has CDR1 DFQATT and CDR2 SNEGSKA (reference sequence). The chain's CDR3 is CSARDPGQGGSHTQYF. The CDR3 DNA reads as TGCAGTGCTAGAGATCCGGGCCAGGGGGGGTCACATACGCAGTATTTT.